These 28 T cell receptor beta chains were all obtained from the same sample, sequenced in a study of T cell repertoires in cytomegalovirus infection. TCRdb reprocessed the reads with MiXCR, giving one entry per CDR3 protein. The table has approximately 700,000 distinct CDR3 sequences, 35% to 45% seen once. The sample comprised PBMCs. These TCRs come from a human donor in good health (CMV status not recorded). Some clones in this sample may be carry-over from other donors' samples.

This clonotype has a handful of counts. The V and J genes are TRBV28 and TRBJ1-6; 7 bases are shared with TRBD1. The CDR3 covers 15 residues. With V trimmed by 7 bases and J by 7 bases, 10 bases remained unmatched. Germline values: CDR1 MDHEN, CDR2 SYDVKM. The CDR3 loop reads CASTKLGTENSPLHF. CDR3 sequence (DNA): TGTGCCAGCACTAAGCTCGGGACAGAGAATTCACCCCTCCACTTT. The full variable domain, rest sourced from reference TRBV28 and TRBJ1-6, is DVKVTQSSRYLVKRTGEKVFLECVQDMDHENMFWYRQDPGLGLRLIYFSYDVKMKEKGDIPEGYSVSREKKERFSLILESASTNQTSMYLCASTKLGTENSPLHFGNGTRLTVT.

CDR3 DNA: TGTGCCAGTATTGGCGGCAGGGGCCCTCCTCAGCCCCAGCATTTT. Translation gives CASIGGRGPPQPQHF. V and J are TRBV19 and TRBJ1-5, with TRBD1 as a possible D gene (6 bases). Deletions cut 7 bases from V and 6 bases from J, with 19 bases between. This CDR3 region has 15 residues. Germline V CDR1 and CDR2: LNHDA, SQIVND (reference sequence).

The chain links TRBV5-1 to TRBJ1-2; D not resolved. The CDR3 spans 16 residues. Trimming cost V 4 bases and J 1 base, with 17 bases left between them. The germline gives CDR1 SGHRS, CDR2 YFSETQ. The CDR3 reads CASSRGPRPFNYGYTF. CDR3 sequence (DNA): TGCGCCAGCAGCCGCGGACCCCGACCTTTTAACTATGGCTACACCTTC.

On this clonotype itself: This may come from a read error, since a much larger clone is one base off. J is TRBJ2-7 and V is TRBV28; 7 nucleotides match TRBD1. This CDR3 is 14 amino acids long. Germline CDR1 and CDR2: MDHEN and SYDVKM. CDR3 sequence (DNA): TGTTCCAGCAGTCCCACAGGGGCCCCATACGAGCAGTACTTC. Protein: CSSSPTGAPYEQYF.

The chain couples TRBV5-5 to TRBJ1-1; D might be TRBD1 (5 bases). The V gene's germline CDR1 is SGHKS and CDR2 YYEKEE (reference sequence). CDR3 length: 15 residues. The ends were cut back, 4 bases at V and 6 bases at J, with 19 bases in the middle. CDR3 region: CASSQRLQGIAEAFF. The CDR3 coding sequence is TGTGCCAGCAGCCAGAGACTCCAGGGAATAGCTGAAGCTTTCTTT.

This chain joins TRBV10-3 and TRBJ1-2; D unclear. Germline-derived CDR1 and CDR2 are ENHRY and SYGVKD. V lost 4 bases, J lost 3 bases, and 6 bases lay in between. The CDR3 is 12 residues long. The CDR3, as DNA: TGTGCCATCAGTGCGGTAGACTATGGCTACACCTTC. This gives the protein CAISAVDYGYTF.

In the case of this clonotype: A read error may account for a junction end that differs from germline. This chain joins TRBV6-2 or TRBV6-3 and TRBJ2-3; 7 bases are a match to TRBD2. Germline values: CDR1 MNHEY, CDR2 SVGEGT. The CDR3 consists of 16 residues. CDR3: CSSRRFGLVGADTKYF. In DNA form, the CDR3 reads TGTTCCAGCAGAAGATTTGGACTAGTAGGCGCAGATACGAAGTATTTT.

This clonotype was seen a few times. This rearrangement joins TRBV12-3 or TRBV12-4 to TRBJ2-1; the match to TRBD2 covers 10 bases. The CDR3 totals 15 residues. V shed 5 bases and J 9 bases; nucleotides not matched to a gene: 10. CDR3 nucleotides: TGTGCCAGCAGTCCCGACGAAGCGGGGGGGCCTGAGCAGTTCTTC. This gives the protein CASSPDEAGGPEQFF.

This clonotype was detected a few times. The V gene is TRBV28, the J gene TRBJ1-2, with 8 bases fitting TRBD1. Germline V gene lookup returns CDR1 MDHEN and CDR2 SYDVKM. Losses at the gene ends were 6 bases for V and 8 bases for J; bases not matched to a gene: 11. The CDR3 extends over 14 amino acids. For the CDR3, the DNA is TGTGCCAGCAGCCCTCCCCGGACAGGGAGCGGCTACACCTTC. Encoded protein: CASSPPRTGSGYTF.

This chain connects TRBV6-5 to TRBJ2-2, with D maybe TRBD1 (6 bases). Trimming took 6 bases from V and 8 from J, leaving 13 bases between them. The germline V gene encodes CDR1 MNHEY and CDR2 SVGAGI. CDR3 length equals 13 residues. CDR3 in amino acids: CASRGTGSGELFF. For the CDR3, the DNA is TGTGCCAGCAGAGGAACAGGGTCGGGGGAGCTGTTTTTT.

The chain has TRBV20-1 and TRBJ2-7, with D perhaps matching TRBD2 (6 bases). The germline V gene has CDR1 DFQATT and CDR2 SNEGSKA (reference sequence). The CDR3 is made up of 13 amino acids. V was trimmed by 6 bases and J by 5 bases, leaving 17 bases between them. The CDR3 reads CSATPGGKDEQYF. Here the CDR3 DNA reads TGCAGTGCCACGCCCGGCGGGAAAGACGAGCAGTACTTC.

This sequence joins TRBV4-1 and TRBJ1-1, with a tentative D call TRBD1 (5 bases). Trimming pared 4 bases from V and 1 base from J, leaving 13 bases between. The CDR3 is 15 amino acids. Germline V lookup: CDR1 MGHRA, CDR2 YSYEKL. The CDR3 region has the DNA TGCGCCAGCAGCCCAAGATCCCAGGGGAACACTGAAGCTTTCTTT. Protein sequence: CASSPRSQGNTEAFF.

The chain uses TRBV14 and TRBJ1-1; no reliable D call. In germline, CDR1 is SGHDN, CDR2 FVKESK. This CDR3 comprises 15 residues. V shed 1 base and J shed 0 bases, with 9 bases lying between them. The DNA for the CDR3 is TGTGCCAGCAGCCAAGTAAAGAGAATGAACACTGAAGCTTTCTTT. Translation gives CASSQVKRMNTEAFF.

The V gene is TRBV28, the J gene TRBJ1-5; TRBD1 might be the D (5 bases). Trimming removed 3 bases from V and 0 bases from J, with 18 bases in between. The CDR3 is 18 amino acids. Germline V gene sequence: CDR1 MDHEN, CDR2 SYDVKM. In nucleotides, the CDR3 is TGTGCCAGCAGTTTGCAGGGATCGTACGGGGGTAGCAATCAGCCCCAGCATTTT. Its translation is CASSLQGSYGGSNQPQHF. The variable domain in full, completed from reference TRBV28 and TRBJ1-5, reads DVKVTQSSRYLVKRTGEKVFLECVQDMDHENMFWYRQDPGLGLRLIYFSYDVKMKEKGDIPEGYSVSREKKERFSLILESASTNQTSMYLCASSLQGSYGGSNQPQHFGDGTRLSIL.

CDR3 sequence reads: CASSIRSGLDQETQYF. In DNA, the CDR3 is TGTGCCAGTAGTATTCGGTCCGGGCTAGACCAAGAGACCCAGTACTTC. This chain uses TRBV19 with TRBJ2-5; D uncertain. Trimming cost V 3 bases and J 0 bases, with 14 bases left between them. The CDR3 runs to 16 residues. Germline CDR1 LNHDA, CDR2 SQIVND (reference sequence).

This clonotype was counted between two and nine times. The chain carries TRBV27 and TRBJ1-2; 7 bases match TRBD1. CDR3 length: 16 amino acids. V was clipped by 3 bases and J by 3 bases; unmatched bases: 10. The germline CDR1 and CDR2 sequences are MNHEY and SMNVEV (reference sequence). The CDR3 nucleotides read TGTGCCAGCAGTTTTACCCCGGGACAGCCCCACTATGGCTACACCTTC. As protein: CASSFTPGQPHYGYTF.

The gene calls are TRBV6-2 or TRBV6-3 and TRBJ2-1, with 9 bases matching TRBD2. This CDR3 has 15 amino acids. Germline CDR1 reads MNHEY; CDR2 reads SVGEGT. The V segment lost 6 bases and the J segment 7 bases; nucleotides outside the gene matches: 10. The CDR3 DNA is TGTGCCAGCAGGGGGGCGGGAGGGCCCGGAAATGAGCAGTTCTTC. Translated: CASRGAGGPGNEQFF.

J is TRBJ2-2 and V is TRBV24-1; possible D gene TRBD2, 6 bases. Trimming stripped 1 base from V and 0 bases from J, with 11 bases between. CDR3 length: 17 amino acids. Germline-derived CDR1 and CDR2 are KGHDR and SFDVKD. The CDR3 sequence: CATSDFLGDSNTGELFF. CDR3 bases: TGTGCCACCAGTGATTTTTTAGGGGACTCGAACACCGGGGAGCTGTTTTTT.

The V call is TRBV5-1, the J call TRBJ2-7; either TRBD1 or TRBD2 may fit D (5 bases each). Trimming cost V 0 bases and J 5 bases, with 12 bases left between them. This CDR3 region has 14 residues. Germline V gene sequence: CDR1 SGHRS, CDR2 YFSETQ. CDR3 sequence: CASSLAGTKHEQYF. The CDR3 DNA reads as TGCGCCAGCAGCTTGGCCGGGACGAAACACGAGCAGTACTTC.

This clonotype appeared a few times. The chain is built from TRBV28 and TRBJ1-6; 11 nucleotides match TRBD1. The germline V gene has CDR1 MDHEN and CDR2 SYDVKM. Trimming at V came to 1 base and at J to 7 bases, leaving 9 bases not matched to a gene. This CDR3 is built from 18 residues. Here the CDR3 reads CASSLSIGTGGRNSPLHF. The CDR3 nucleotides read TGTGCCAGCAGTTTATCCATCGGGACAGGGGGACGGAATTCACCCCTCCACTTT.

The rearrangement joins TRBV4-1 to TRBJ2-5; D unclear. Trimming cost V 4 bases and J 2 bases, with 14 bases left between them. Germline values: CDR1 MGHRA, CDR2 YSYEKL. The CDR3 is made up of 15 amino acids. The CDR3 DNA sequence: TGCGCCAGCAGCCCGGCCGAAAGGATACAAGAGACCCAGTACTTC. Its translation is CASSPAERIQETQYF.

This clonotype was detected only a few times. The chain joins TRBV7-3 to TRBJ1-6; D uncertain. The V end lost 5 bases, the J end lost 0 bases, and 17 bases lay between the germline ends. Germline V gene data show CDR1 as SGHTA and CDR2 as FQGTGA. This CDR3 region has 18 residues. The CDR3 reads CASSRAQTLSSYNSPLHF. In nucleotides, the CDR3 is TGTGCCAGCAGCCGGGCTCAGACCCTTTCCTCCTATAATTCACCCCTCCACTTT.

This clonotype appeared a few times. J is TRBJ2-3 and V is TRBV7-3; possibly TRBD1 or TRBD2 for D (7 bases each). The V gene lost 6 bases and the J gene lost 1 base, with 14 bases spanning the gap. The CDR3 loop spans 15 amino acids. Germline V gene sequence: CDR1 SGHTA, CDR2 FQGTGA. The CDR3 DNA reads TGTGCCAGCAGTTTCCAGGGGGGGGGCACAGATACGCAGTATTTT. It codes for CASSFQGGGTDTQYF.

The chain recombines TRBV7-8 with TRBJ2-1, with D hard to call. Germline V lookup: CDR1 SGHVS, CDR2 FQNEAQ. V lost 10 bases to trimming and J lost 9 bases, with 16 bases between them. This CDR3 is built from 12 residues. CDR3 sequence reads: CANLGSAGEQFF. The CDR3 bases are TGTGCCAACCTGGGCTCAGCCGGTGAGCAGTTCTTC.

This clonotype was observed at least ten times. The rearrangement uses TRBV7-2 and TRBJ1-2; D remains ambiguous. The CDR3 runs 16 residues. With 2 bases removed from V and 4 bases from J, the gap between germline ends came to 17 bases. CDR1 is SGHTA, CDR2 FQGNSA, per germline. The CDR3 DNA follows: TGTGCCAGCAGCTTATACTCGTATTCGGGTGGCTATGGCTACACCTTC. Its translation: CASSLYSYSGGYGYTF.

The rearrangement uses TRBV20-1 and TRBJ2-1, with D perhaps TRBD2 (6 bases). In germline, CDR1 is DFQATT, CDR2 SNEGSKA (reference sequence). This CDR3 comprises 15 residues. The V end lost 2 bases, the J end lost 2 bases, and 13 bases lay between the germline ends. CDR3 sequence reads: CSARRAGRTYNEQFF. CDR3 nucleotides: TGCAGTGCTAGACGGGCGGGACGCACCTACAATGAGCAGTTCTTC.

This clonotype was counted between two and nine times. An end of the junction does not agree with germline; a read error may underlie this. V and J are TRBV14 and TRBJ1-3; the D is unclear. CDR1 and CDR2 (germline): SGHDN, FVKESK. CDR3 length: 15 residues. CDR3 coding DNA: TGTGCCAGCACCCAAACACGGGCATACGGAAACACCATATATTTT. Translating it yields CASTQTRAYGNTIYF.

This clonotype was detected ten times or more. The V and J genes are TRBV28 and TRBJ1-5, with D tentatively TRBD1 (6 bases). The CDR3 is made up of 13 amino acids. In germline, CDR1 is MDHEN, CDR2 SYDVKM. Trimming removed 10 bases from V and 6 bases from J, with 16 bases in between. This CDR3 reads CATYRAPGQPQHF. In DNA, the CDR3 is TGTGCCACCTACAGGGCGCCGGGTCAGCCCCAGCATTTT. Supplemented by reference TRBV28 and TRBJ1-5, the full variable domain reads DVKVTQSSRYLVKRTGEKVFLECVQDMDHENMFWYRQDPGLGLRLIYFSYDVKMKEKGDIPEGYSVSREKKERFSLILESASTNQTSMYLCATYRAPGQPQHFGDGTRLSIL.